Below, 21 T cell receptor beta chains from the same sample are listed, as sequenced in a study of tumour-infiltrating T cells in Burkitt lymphoma. Generated by immunoSEQ multiplex PCR, the TCRdb table keeps only in-frame clones and is missing some. Of almost 5,000 clones in the sample, around 9.9% were seen once. The specimen was tumor tissue. The receptors were gathered from a human donor with diffuse large B-cell lymphoma.

This clone occurred a few times. The chain carries TRBV15 and TRBJ2-3, with TRBD2 matching 14 bases. Germline assignment: CDR1 LNHNV and CDR2 YYDKDF (reference sequence). V shed 5 bases, J shed 11 bases, and the junction held 9 bases outside the gene matches. The CDR3 spans 15 residues. The CDR3 protein is CATSGGTSGGLMQYF. The DNA of the CDR3 is TGTGCCACCAGCGGGGGGACTAGCGGGGGATTAATGCAGTATTTT.

The chain uses TRBV18 and TRBJ1-6, with a possible D match to TRBD1 (6 bases). Germline CDR1 reads KGHSH; CDR2 reads LQKENI. V was clipped by 4 bases and J by 8 bases, with 15 bases between them. CDR3 size: 15 residues. CDR3 coding DNA: TGTGCCAGCTCACGGGGAGCAGGGGAGCATTCACCCCTCCACTTT. Protein product: CASSRGAGEHSPLHF.

The sample holds a few counts of this clone. V gene TRBV10-3 combines with J gene TRBJ1-4, with unresolved D. CDR3 length: 14 residues. V was pared by 4 bases and J by 0 bases, with 6 bases between. The germline V gene has CDR1 ENHRY and CDR2 SYGVKD. CDR3 bases: TGTGCCATCAGTGGGTCGGCAACTAATGAAAAACTGTTTTTT. Residues: CAISGSATNEKLFF.

V usage is TRBV7-9 and J usage is TRBJ2-5; possible D gene TRBD1, 5 bases. The CDR3 runs 13 residues. Trimming removed 3 bases at V and 7 bases at J, with 12 bases between. Germline CDR1 reads SEHNR; CDR2 reads FQNEAQ (reference sequence). CDR3 nucleotide sequence: TGTGCCAGCAGCTTTAGGGGCTCCATGACCCAGTACTTC. Translating it yields CASSFRGSMTQYF.

The chain links TRBV6-6 to TRBJ1-3; TRBD1 matches 9 bases. The CDR3 has 16 residues. V was pared by 4 bases and J by 0 bases, with 4 bases of the junction left unmatched. CDR1 and CDR2 from the germline V gene are MNHNY and SVGAGI (reference sequence). DNA for the CDR3: TGTGCCAGCAGTTCTTACAGGGGGCTCTCTGGAAACACCATATATTTT. Amino acid sequence: CASSSYRGLSGNTIYF.

This clone was seen a handful of times. The chain employs TRBV9 and TRBJ2-5; TRBD1 aligns across 8 bases. There are 13 residues in the CDR3. V shed 3 bases and J 4 bases; nucleotides not matched to a gene: 2. Germline CDR1 reads SGDLS; CDR2 reads YYNGEE. The CDR3: CASSGGQGETQYF. In DNA form, the CDR3 reads TGTGCCAGCAGCGGAGGACAGGGAGAGACCCAGTACTTC. The whole variable domain, remainder taken from reference TRBV9 and TRBJ2-5, is DSGVTQTPKHLITATGQRVTLRCSPRSGDLSVYWYQQSLDQGLQFLIQYYNGEERAKGNILERFSAQQFPDLHSELNLSSLELGDSALYFCASSGGQGETQYFGPGTRLLVL.

This clone was picked up a small number of times. At one boundary the junction diverges from the germline segment, which might be a read error. The chain is built from TRBV5-1 and TRBJ2-7, with D possibly TRBD1 on 6 matching bases. The CDR3 has 14 amino acids. Germline CDR1 is SGHRS and CDR2 is YFSETQ. CDR3 bases: TGCGCCAACAGCTTGCAGGGGCCCTCCTACGAGCAGTACTTC. Translating it yields CANSLQGPSYEQYF.

On this clone itself: The same CDR3 can be traced to other DNA sequences in this sample. The chain has TRBV15 and TRBJ2-3, with a possible D match to TRBD2 (6 bases). The V gene lost 5 bases and the J gene lost 5 bases, with 17 bases spanning the gap. From germline, CDR1 is LNHNV and CDR2 YYDKDF (reference sequence). This CDR3 contains 15 residues. This CDR3 is CATSLGGHWEDTQYF. The CDR3 coding sequence is TGTGCCACCAGCCTAGGAGGGCACTGGGAAGATACGCAGTATTTT. The entire variable domain, with the rest obtained from reference TRBV15 and TRBJ2-3, is as follows: DAMVIQNPRYQVTQFGKPVTLSCSQTLNHNVMYWYQQKSSQAPKLLFHYYDKDFNNEADTPDNFQSRRPNTSFCFLDIRSPGLGDTAMYLCATSLGGHWEDTQYFGPGTRLTVL.

The chain is built from TRBV7-2 and TRBJ1-3; D unresolved. Trimming took 0 bases from V and 1 from J, leaving 7 bases between them. The CDR3 loop spans 15 amino acids. CDR1 and CDR2 from the germline V gene are SGHTA and FQGNSA. The CDR3 DNA follows: TGTGCCAGCAGCTTAGCGCCACAATCTGGAAACACCATATATTTT. Translation: CASSLAPQSGNTIYF.

J is TRBJ2-3 and V is TRBV7-9; weak D call: TRBD2 (5 bases). V was clipped by 5 bases and J by 0 bases, with 6 bases between them. CDR3 length equals 13 residues. Germline V gives CDR1 SEHNR, CDR2 FQNEAQ (reference sequence). The CDR3 loop is CASSRGSTDTQYF. The CDR3 nucleotides are TGTGCCAGCAGCCGGGGTAGCACAGATACGCAGTATTTT. The full variable domain, its missing parts supplied by reference TRBV7-9 and TRBJ2-3, is DTGVSQNPRHKITKRGQNVTFRCDPISEHNRLYWYRQTLGQGPEFLTYFQNEAQLEKSRLLSDRFSAERPKGSFSTLEIQRTEQGDSAMYLCASSRGSTDTQYFGPGTRLTVL.

The chain has TRBV4-2 and TRBJ1-2, with TRBD1 matching over 9 bases. The CDR3 covers 17 residues. Losses at the gene ends were 0 bases for V and 3 bases for J; bases not matched to a gene: 8. Germline V gene lookup returns CDR1 LGHNA and CDR2 YNFKEQ. The CDR3 nucleotides are TGTGCCAGCAGCCAAGATCCGGGACAGGGTAAATACTATGGCTACACCTTC. This encodes CASSQDPGQGKYYGYTF.

This clone was counted between two and nine times. This chain uses TRBV7-2 with TRBJ2-4; TRBD2 is a possible D gene (7 bases). The CDR3 totals 18 residues. V was clipped by 3 bases and J by 1 base, with 19 bases between them. Germline V gives CDR1 SGHTA, CDR2 FQGNSA. CDR3 sequence: CASSFRGAGIIAKNIQYF. The CDR3, as DNA: TGTGCCAGCAGCTTTCGGGGGGCAGGAATTATTGCCAAAAACATTCAGTACTTC.

This chain joins TRBV29-1 and TRBJ1-1; D unclear. The CDR3 has 14 residues. CDR1 and CDR2 (germline): SQVTM, ANQGSEA. The V and J ends lost 2 bases and 1 base respectively, with 11 bases between them. The CDR3 nucleotides are TGCAGCGTTGAACTCTATATCTCGAACACTGAAGCTTTCTTT. Protein sequence: CSVELYISNTEAFF.

The chain couples TRBV10-3 to TRBJ2-3, with D tentatively TRBD1 (6 bases). The CDR3 consists of 14 residues. With 5 bases removed from V and 0 bases from J, the gap between germline ends came to 9 bases. The germline V gene has CDR1 ENHRY and CDR2 SYGVKD. The CDR3 DNA reads TGTGCCATCAGTCCCGGACAGAGCACAGATACGCAGTATTTT. It is translated as CAISPGQSTDTQYF.

The chain employs TRBV4-1 and TRBJ1-1; D call uncertain. The CDR3 is made up of 13 amino acids. V was cut by 1 base and J by 3 bases, with 6 bases left in between. Per germline, CDR1 MGHRA and CDR2 YSYEKL. CDR3 sequence: CASSQAPDTEAFF. CDR3 sequence (DNA): TGCGCCAGCAGCCAAGCTCCGGACACTGAAGCTTTCTTT.

This clone was counted between two and nine times. This chain links TRBV29-1 with TRBJ2-5, with TRBD2 matching 14 bases. CDR1 is SQVTM, CDR2 ANQGSEA, per germline. The CDR3 spans 14 residues. The V gene end was trimmed by 6 bases and the J gene end by 9 bases; junction bases not matched to a gene: 9. CDR3 coding DNA: TGCAGCGTGCGGACTAGCGGGGGGTCGCCGGCCCAGTACTTC. This translates into CSVRTSGGSPAQYF. The full variable domain, in which reference TRBV29-1 and TRBJ2-5 provide the parts outside the CDR3, is SAVISQKPSRDICQRGTSLTIQCQVDSQVTMMFWYRQQPGQSLTLIATANQGSEATYESGFVIDKFPISRPNLTFSTLTVSNMSPEDSSIYLCSVRTSGGSPAQYFGPGTRLLVL.

The chain employs TRBV7-2 and TRBJ1-1; 8 nucleotides match TRBD1. CDR1 SGHTA and CDR2 FQGNSA come from the germline V gene. The CDR3 totals 14 residues. J was trimmed by 5 bases and V by 2 bases; bases with no gene match: 4. The CDR3 region has the DNA TGTGCCAGCAGCTTATCAACAGGGGGTACTGAAGCTTTCTTT. As protein: CASSLSTGGTEAFF.

This clone has a handful of counts. V and J are TRBV19 and TRBJ1-1; D remains ambiguous. The CDR3 runs 12 residues. Trimming left V 5 bases short and J 1 base short, with 5 bases between. Germline V lookup: CDR1 LNHDA, CDR2 SQIVND (reference sequence). CDR3 in DNA: TGTGCCAGTAGTCTGCGGAACACTGAAGCTTTCTTT. Amino acid sequence: CASSLRNTEAFF.

This clone was recorded a few times. The chain joins TRBV9 to TRBJ2-1, with D unresolved. The CDR3 runs to 12 residues. Germline V gene lookup returns CDR1 SGDLS and CDR2 YYNGEE. V was shortened by 3 bases and J by 7 bases, with 8 bases between the two germline ends. The CDR3 nucleotides are TGTGCCAGCAGCGCTTACCAAAATGAGCAGTTCTTC. It encodes CASSAYQNEQFF.

V and J are TRBV9 and TRBJ1-6; D is possibly TRBD1 (6 bases). CDR1 and CDR2 (germline): SGDLS, YYNGEE. With 3 bases removed from V and 6 bases from J, the gap between germline ends came to 10 bases. This CDR3 comprises 14 residues. CDR3 coding DNA: TGTGCCAGCAGCGCTCTGGACAGTAATTCACCCCTCCACTTT. Its translation: CASSALDSNSPLHF.

In this sample, this clone turned up a few times. The chain employs TRBV4-1 and TRBJ1-2; D is ambiguous. CDR1 and CDR2 (germline): MGHRA, YSYEKL. The V end lost 0 bases, the J end lost 3 bases, and 5 bases lay between the germline ends. The CDR3 loop spans 13 amino acids. CDR3 nucleotides: TGCGCCAGCAGCCAAGAAAGACACTATGGCTACACCTTC. Translating it yields CASSQERHYGYTF.